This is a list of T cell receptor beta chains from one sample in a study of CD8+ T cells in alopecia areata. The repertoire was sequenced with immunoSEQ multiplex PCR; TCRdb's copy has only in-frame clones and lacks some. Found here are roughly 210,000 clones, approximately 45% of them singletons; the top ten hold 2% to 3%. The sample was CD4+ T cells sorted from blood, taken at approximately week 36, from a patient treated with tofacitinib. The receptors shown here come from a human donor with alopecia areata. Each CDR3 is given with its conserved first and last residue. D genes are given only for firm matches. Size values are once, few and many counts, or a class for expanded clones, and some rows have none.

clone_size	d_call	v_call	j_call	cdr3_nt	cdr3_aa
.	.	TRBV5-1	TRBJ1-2	TGCGCCAGCAGCTTGAACTACACCTTC	CASSLNYTF
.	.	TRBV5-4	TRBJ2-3	TGTGCCAGCAGCTTGGAAGGGGTGGGCACAGATACGCAGTATTTT	CASSLEGVGTDTQYF
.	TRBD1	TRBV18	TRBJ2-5	TGTGCCAGCTCCCGACGGACAGGGAATTTCGAGACCCAGTACTTC	CASSRRTGNFETQYF
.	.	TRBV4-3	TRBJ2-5	TGCGCCAGCAGCCAGGCCGTGGCGTCACAAGAGACCCAGTACTTC	CASSQAVASQETQYF
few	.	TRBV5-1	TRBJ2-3	TGCGCCAGCAGCGACTTGGTGGGGCGGGCAGATACGCAGTATTTT	CASSDLVGRADTQYF
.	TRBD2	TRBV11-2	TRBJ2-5	TGTGCCAGCAGCCGCCAAGGGGGAGCGGGAGGACTACAAGAGACCCAGTACTTC	CASSRQGGAGGLQETQYF
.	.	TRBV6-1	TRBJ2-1	TGTGCCAGCACCAAGGACGGACCCTCCTACAATGAGCAGTTCTTC	CASTKDGPSYNEQFF
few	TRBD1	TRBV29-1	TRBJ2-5	TGCAGCGTTGGGCAGGGGGCAGGAGAGACCCAGTACTTC	CSVGQGAGETQYF
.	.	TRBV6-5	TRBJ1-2	TGTGCCAGCAGTTACGGCGGGCACTATGGCTACACCTTC	CASSYGGHYGYTF
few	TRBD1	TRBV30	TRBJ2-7	TGTGCCTGGAGTGTACGGAGGGACAGGGGGCGTAGAATGCTGGCCGAGCAGTACTTC	CAWSVRRDRGRRMLAEQYF
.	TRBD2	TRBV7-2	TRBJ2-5	TGTGCCAGCAGCTTGGGACTAGCGGGACAAGAGACCCAGTACTTC	CASSLGLAGQETQYF
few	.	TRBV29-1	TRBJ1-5	TGCAGCGTTGCGAGGGGATTAAGCAATCAGCCCCAGCATTTT	CSVARGLSNQPQHF
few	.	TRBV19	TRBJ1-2	TGTGCCAGTAGTATTGGGGACGGTGGGGCCTATGGCTACACCTTC	CASSIGDGGAYGYTF
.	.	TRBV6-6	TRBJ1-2	TGTGCCAGCAGTCCTACAGGTTACAGCGGCTACACCTTC	CASSPTGYSGYTF
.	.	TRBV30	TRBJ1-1	TGTGCCTGGAGAGATCAGGGTACTGAAGCTTTCTTT	CAWRDQGTEAFF
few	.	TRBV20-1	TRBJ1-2	TGCAGTGCTTCGGGCAGCTCTGGCTACACCTTC	CSASGSSGYTF
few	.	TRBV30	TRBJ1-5	TGTGCCTGGAGTTTGGGCATAATAACCGGAGAGCCCCAGCATTTT	CAWSLGIITGEPQHF